This TCR beta chain was observed in a study of human T cells and chemical hapten exposure. In the study overall: Donors were sensitized with 2% DPC on the upper inner arm. Patch tests containing 0.01% DPC, applied to the upper back, were read at 6 days.

TCRdb reprocessed the RACE reads via MiXCR and lists one record per CDR3 protein. Among tens of thousands of distinct CDR3 sequences listed, approximately 35% were seen once. Per germline, CDR1 SNHLY and CDR2 FYNNEI. This CDR3 has 15 residues. V was pared by 3 bases and J by 1 base, with 6 bases of the junction left unmatched. This clonotype has just a few counts. Time point meaning: patch test 1, 2 weeks after DPC sensitization. The treatment here: therapeutic diphenylcyclopropenone sensitization with weekly scalp DPC. The TCR comes from a man aged 40-55 years with alopecia areata. Some clones in this sample may be carry-over from other donors' samples. The chain joins TRBV2 to TRBJ2-7; 7 nucleotides match TRBD2. The sample consisted of whole blood, taken in connection with sensitization to the hapten diphenylcyclopropenone (DPC). CDR3 coding DNA: TGTGCCAGCAGTGATACAGCGGGGAGGTCCTACGAGCAGTACTTC. Its translation: CASSDTAGRSYEQYF.